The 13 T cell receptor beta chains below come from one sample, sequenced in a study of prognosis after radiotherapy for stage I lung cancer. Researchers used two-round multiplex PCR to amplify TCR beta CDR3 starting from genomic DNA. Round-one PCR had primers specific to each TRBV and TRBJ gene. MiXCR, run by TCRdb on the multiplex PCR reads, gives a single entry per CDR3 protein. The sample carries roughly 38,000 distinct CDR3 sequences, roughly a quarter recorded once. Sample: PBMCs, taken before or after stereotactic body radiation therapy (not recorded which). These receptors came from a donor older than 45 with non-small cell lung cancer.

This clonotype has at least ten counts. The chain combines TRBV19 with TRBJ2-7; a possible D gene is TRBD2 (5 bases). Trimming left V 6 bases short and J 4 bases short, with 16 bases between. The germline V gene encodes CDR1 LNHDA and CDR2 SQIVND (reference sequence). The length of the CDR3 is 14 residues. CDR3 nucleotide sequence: TGTGCCAGTAGCATCGCTGGGGAGAGATACGAGCAGTACTTC. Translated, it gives CASSIAGERYEQYF.

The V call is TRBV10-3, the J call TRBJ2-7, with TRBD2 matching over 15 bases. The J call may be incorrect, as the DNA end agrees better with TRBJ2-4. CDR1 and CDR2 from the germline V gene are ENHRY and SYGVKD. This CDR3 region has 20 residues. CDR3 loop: CAIRRRTSGRALLAKNIQYF. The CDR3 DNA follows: TGTGCCATCAGAAGGAGGACTAGCGGGAGGGCTCTATTAGCCAAAAACATTCAGTACTTC.

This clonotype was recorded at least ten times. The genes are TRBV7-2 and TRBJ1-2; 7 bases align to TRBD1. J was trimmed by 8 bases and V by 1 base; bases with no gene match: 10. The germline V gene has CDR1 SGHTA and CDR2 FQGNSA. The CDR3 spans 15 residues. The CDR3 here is CASSLDAQGTRGYTF. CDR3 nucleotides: TGTGCCAGCAGCTTAGACGCACAGGGGACTAGGGGCTACACCTTC.

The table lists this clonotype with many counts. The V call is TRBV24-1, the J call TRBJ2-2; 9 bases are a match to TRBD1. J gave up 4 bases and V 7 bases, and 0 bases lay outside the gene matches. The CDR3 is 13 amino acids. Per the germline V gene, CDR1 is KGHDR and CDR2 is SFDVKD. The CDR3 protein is CATRQGATGELFF. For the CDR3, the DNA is TGTGCCACCAGACAGGGGGCCACCGGGGAGCTGTTTTTT.

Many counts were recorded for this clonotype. The CDR3 DNA is TGCGCCAGCTTTGTGGACAGGGGGAATGAGCAGTTCTTC. This sequence encodes CASFVDRGNEQFF. The rearrangement uses TRBV5-1 and TRBJ2-1; 10 bases are a match to TRBD1. The CDR3 loop spans 13 amino acids. CDR1 is SGHRS, CDR2 YFSETQ, per germline. The J segment lost 7 bases and the V segment lost 7 bases, leaving 5 bases of the junction unmatched.

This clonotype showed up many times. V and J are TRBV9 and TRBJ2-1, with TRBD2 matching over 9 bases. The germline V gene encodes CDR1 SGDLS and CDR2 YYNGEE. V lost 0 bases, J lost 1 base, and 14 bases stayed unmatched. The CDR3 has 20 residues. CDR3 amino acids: CASSVATVSGRRLSYNEQFF. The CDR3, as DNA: TGTGCCAGCAGCGTAGCTACGGTGAGCGGGAGGAGACTATCCTACAATGAGCAGTTCTTC. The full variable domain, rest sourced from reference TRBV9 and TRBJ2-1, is DSGVTQTPKHLITATGQRVTLRCSPRSGDLSVYWYQQSLDQGLQFLIQYYNGEERAKGNILERFSAQQFPDLHSELNLSSLELGDSALYFCASSVATVSGRRLSYNEQFFGPGTRLTVL.

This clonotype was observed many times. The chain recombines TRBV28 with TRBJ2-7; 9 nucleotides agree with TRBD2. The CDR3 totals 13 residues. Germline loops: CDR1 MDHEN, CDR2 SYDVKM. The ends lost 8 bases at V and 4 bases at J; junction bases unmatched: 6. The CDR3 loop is CASGLAGDYEQYF. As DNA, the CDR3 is TGTGCCAGCGGATTAGCGGGAGATTACGAGCAGTACTTC.

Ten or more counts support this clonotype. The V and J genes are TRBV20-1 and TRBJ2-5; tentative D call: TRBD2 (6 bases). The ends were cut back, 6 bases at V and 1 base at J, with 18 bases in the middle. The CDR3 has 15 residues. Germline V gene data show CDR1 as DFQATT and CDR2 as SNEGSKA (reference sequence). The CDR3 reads CSAHEGSGGQETQYF. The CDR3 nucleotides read TGCAGTGCCCATGAGGGGTCCGGGGGCCAAGAGACCCAGTACTTC.

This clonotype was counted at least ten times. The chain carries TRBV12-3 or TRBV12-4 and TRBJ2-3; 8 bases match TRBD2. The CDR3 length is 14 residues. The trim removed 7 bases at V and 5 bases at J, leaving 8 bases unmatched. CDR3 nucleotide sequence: TGTGCCAGCACCTTAGCGGGACTCAGAGATACGCAGTATTTT. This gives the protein CASTLAGLRDTQYF.

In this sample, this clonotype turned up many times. In DNA, the CDR3 is TGTGCCTGGAGTGCCGGTTTCAATCAGCCCCAGCATTTT. Its translation is CAWSAGFNQPQHF. The chain recombines TRBV30 with TRBJ1-5; D not resolved. Deletions cut 1 base from V and 3 bases from J, with 7 bases between. The CDR3 contains 13 residues. Looked up from germline, CDR1 is GTSNPN and CDR2 is SVGIG (reference sequence).

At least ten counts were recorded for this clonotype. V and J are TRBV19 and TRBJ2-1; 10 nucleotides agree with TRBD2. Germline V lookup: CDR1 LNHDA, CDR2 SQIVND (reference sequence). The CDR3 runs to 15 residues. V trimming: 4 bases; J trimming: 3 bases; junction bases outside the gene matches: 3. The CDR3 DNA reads TGTGCCAGTAGTAAAACTAGCGGGATCTACAATGAGCAGTTCTTC. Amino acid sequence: CASSKTSGIYNEQFF.

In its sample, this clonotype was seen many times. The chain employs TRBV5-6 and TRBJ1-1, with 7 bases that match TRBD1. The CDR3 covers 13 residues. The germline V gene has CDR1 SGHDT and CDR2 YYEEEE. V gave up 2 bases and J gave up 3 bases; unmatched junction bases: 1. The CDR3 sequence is CASSLTGDTEAFF. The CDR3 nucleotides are TGTGCCAGCAGCTTAACAGGGGACACTGAAGCTTTCTTT.

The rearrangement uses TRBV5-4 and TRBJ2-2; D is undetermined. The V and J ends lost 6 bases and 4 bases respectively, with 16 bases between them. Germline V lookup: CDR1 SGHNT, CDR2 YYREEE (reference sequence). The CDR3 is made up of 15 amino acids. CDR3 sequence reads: CASTKKGVFTGELFF. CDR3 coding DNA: TGTGCCAGCACTAAAAAAGGAGTATTCACCGGGGAGCTGTTTTTT.